One sample yielded the 11 T cell receptor beta chains listed below, sequenced in a study of blood T cell repertoires in COVID-19. TCRdb's table, derived via immunoSEQ multiplex PCR, lists solely in-frame clones and lacks some. The table includes about 110,000 clones, about nine tenths detected once. Sequencing input: peripheral blood. All receptors come from a woman aged 45 to 65 with acute or convalescent COVID-19.

This chain connects TRBV5-1 to TRBJ2-2; 12 bases line up with TRBD2. There are 16 residues in the CDR3. Germline V gene sequence: CDR1 SGHRS, CDR2 YFSETQ. V trimming: 4 bases; J trimming: 3 bases; junction bases outside the gene matches: 4. CDR3 DNA: TGCGCCAGCAGCCCTAGCGGGGGGGCTTACACCGGGGAGCTGTTTTTT. Encoded protein: CASSPSGGAYTGELFF.

The J gene is TRBJ1-2, the V gene TRBV18, with D unresolved. CDR1 and CDR2 from the germline V gene are KGHSH and LQKENI. Trimming removed 4 bases at V and 4 bases at J, with 7 bases between. This CDR3 region has 12 residues. CDR3 DNA: TGTGCCAGCTCACTCGAGTTCTATGGCTACACCTTC. Translated: CASSLEFYGYTF. Full variable domain (missing parts from reference TRBV18 and TRBJ1-2): NAGVMQNPRHLVRRRGQEARLRCSPMKGHSHVYWYRQLPEEGLKFMVYLQKENIIDESGMPKERFSAEFPKEGPSILRIQQVVRGDSAAYFCASSLEFYGYTFGSGTRLTVV.

The chain employs TRBV6-1 and TRBJ2-7; TRBD1 aligns across 9 bases. Per the germline V gene, CDR1 is MNHNS and CDR2 is SASEGT. V lost 3 bases to trimming and J lost 5 bases; unmatched junction nucleotides: 5. The CDR3 totals 14 residues. CDR3 protein: CASSDSGQGNEQYF. The CDR3 DNA reads TGTGCCAGCAGTGATAGCGGACAGGGGAACGAGCAGTACTTC.

This chain uses TRBV27 with TRBJ1-5; D may be TRBD1 (5 bases). V dropped 4 bases and J dropped 7 bases, with 17 bases sitting between them. Per germline, CDR1 MNHEY and CDR2 SMNVEV (reference sequence). This CDR3 region has 15 residues. Here the CDR3 DNA reads TGTGCCAGCAGTTCGGGGGTGGGGGATTGGCAGCCCCAGCATTTT. Protein sequence: CASSSGVGDWQPQHF.

As DNA, the CDR3 is TGTGCCAGCAGCCCGGGGACTAGCGGGGATACGCAGTATTTT. It translates to CASSPGTSGDTQYF. This rearrangement joins TRBV7-2 to TRBJ2-3; the match to TRBD2 covers 12 bases. Germline trimming cut 5 bases from V and 6 bases from J; bases unmatched to any gene: 3. From germline, CDR1 is SGHTA and CDR2 FQGNSA. This CDR3 has 14 residues.

CDR3 residues: CASSSQGSGYTF. The CDR3 DNA reads TGTGCCAGCAGTTCACAGGGGAGTGGCTACACCTTC. The chain has TRBV12-3 or TRBV12-4 and TRBJ1-2; 7 bases fit TRBD1. J gave up 7 bases and V 4 bases, and 3 bases lay outside the gene matches. The CDR3 sequence is 12 residues long.

This rearrangement joins TRBV5-1 to TRBJ2-3; 10 bases map to TRBD2. This CDR3 has 16 amino acids. From germline, CDR1 is SGHRS and CDR2 YFSETQ. The V segment lost 2 bases and the J segment 10 bases; nucleotides outside the gene matches: 13. The CDR3 region is CASSFRTSGLSVSQYF. CDR3 nucleotides: TGCGCCAGCAGCTTTCGGACTAGCGGCCTATCAGTATCGCAGTATTTT.

The chain couples TRBV7-9 to TRBJ2-5; D might be TRBD2 (6 bases). There are 14 residues in the CDR3. Between the trimmed V and J ends, which lost 1 base and 2 bases, there was a span of 8 bases. Germline V lookup: CDR1 SEHNR, CDR2 FQNEAQ (reference sequence). The CDR3 DNA reads as TGTGCCAGCAGCTTAGACGGGGGTCAAGAGACCCAGTACTTC. Its translation is CASSLDGGQETQYF.

V is TRBV24-1 and J is TRBJ1-4, with 7 bases that match TRBD1. CDR1 KGHDR and CDR2 SFDVKD come from the germline V gene. After removal of 3 bases from V and 1 base from J, the junction contained 4 bases not matched to a gene. The CDR3 is 16 residues long. In DNA, the CDR3 is TGTGCCACCAGTGATCATAACAGGGGAACTAATGAAAAACTGTTTTTT. This codes for CATSDHNRGTNEKLFF.

The chain recombines TRBV7-8 with TRBJ1-1; D is undetermined. CDR1 and CDR2 from the germline V gene are SGHVS and FQNEAQ. This CDR3 comprises 15 residues. Between the trimmed V and J ends, which lost 4 bases and 0 bases, there was a span of 12 bases. The CDR3 region has the DNA TGTGCCAGCAGCTCCCGGGGAGGGCTGAACACTGAAGCTTTCTTT. Its protein product is CASSSRGGLNTEAFF.

The chain combines TRBV5-1 with TRBJ1-4, with D perhaps matching TRBD1 (6 bases). The CDR3 is 15 amino acids. The V and J ends lost 3 bases and 2 bases respectively, with 11 bases between them. Looked up from germline, CDR1 is SGHRS and CDR2 is YFSETQ. The CDR3 is CASSSKQGTNEKLFF. The CDR3 DNA reads as TGCGCCAGCAGCTCAAAACAGGGCACTAATGAAAAACTGTTTTTT.